Listed below are T cell receptor beta chains from one sample, sequenced in a study of blood T cell repertoires in COVID-19. Only in-frame clones appear in the TCRdb table, and some are missing; sequencing was by immunoSEQ multiplex PCR. The table has about 99,000 clones, less than 85% seen once. The material sequenced was peripheral blood. The receptors stem from an elderly woman with active or convalescent COVID-19. The CDR3 runs from the conserved cysteine through the conserved F or W. A D gene is named only where the DNA matches it firmly. Rows give clone size only sometimes, using once, few, many, or a class for an expanded clone.

clone size	J gene	V gene	D gene	CDR3 DNA	CDR3 protein
.	TRBJ2-1	TRBV28	.	TGTGCCAGCAGCTTCCCCGTTGGGACTGCCATTCCCTACAATGAGCAGTTCTTC	CASSFPVGTAIPYNEQFF
.	TRBJ1-4	TRBV6-5	.	TGTGCCAGCAGTTACGGGGGCCCTGCAACTAATGAAAAACTGTTTTTT	CASSYGGPATNEKLFF
few	TRBJ2-7	TRBV4-1	.	TGCGCCAGCAGCTACCCCCAGGGCGAGCAGTACTTC	CASSYPQGEQYF
.	TRBJ2-5	TRBV2	.	TGTGCCAGCAACCGGGGTGAGCAAGCGCTCCAGTACTTC	CASNRGEQALQYF
.	TRBJ2-7	TRBV28	TRBD1	TGTGCCAGCAGTACCCAGACAGGGGGTGAGCAGTACTTC	CASSTQTGGEQYF
.	TRBJ1-1	TRBV2	.	TGTGCCAGCAGTGAAGGAGGGGACATTGAAGCTTTCTTT	CASSEGGDIEAFF
.	TRBJ1-1	TRBV5-1	TRBD1	TGTGCCAGCAGCTTGCACCCGGGACAGGGGGCGGACACTGAAGCTTTCTTT	CASSLHPGQGADTEAFF
once	TRBJ1-2	TRBV7-8	.	TGTGCCAGCAGCTTGGGGGGTGCGGGCTACACCTTC	CASSLGGAGYTF
.	TRBJ1-2	TRBV11-3	.	TGTGCCAGCAGCTATAAAGCGCGGACAGCGCCCTGGCGCTATGGCTACACCTTC	CASSYKARTAPWRYGYTF
.	TRBJ1-3	TRBV28	TRBD1	TGTGCCAGCAGACATGACAGGGCATCTGGAAACACCATATATTTT	CASRHDRASGNTIYF
.	TRBJ1-5	TRBV30	TRBD1	TGTGCCTGGAGTACAGGGGGTAAGTCCCAGCATTTT	CAWSTGGKSQHF
.	TRBJ1-3	TRBV4-2	.	TGTGCCAGCAGCCAAGATCTGAGGGCCGGGGCTGGAAACACCATATATTTT	CASSQDLRAGAGNTIYF
.	TRBJ2-2	TRBV4-1	.	TGCGCCAGCAGCCAGTACAGGGCGGTGTACACCGGGGAGCTGTTTTTT	CASSQYRAVYTGELFF
.	TRBJ1-3	TRBV7-2	TRBD1	TGTGCCAGCAGCTTCATAGGGACAGGGGACGGAAACACCATATATTTT	CASSFIGTGDGNTIYF
.	TRBJ1-1	TRBV9	.	TGTGCCAGCAGCGTAGGGGCTCCAGGTAGAGGGGGTGGCACTGAAGCTTTCTTT	CASSVGAPGRGGGTEAFF
.	TRBJ2-5	TRBV7-2	TRBD1	TGTGCCAGCAGAGGGGGCGGTGAGACCCAGTACTTC	CASRGGGETQYF
.	TRBJ2-2	TRBV6-1	TRBD2	TGTGCCAGCAGTGAGCGGCGCGGCGGGAGCACCGGGGAGCTGTTTTTT	CASSERRGGSTGELFF
.	TRBJ1-1	TRBV20-1	.	TGCAGTGCTAGGGAGTTCGGAGGAGCTTTCTTT	CSAREFGGAFF
.	TRBJ2-3	TRBV2	TRBD2	TGTGCCAGCAGTGAACGGAGCGGGAGCTTCACAGATACGCAGTATTTT	CASSERSGSFTDTQYF
.	TRBJ2-1	TRBV20-1	TRBD1	TGCAGTGCTAGTCTGGTTGACAGGGACAATGAGCAGTTCTTC	CSASLVDRDNEQFF
.	TRBJ2-1	TRBV7-9	.	TGTGCCAGCAGCTTAAATCTAGTGAATAGTAACTACAATGAGCAGTTCTTC	CASSLNLVNSNYNEQFF
.	TRBJ2-5	TRBV14	TRBD1	TGTGCCAGCAGCCTGCTTCAGGGGGCGGGAGAGACCCAGTACTTC	CASSLLQGAGETQYF
.	TRBJ2-3	TRBV24-1	.	TGTGCCACCAGTGATCCTTCTCGGACTAGGGGGAAAGATACGCAGTATTTT	CATSDPSRTRGKDTQYF
.	TRBJ2-1	TRBV29-1	.	TGCAGCGTTGGTCGTCAGAACAATGAGCAGTTCTTC	CSVGRQNNEQFF
few	TRBJ1-5	TRBV19	.	TGTGCCAGTAGGAGGGTCGGACCAGACAATCAGCCCCAGCATTTT	CASRRVGPDNQPQHF
.	TRBJ2-7	TRBV10-3	.	TGTGCCATCCAGGGGAAGGCCTACGAGCAGTACTTC	CAIQGKAYEQYF
.	TRBJ2-3	TRBV2	TRBD2	TGTGCCAGCAGATACCAGCGGGAGGGCACAGATACGCAGTATTTT	CASRYQREGTDTQYF
.	TRBJ2-7	TRBV4-1	TRBD1	TGCGCCAGCAGCCCCGGGACAGGGGCCTCCTACGAGCAGTACTTC	CASSPGTGASYEQYF
.	TRBJ1-2	TRBV28	.	TGTGCCAGCAGGCCTACAGCAGGGGCTAACTATGGCTACACCTTC	CASRPTAGANYGYTF
once	TRBJ1-1	TRBV27	TRBD1	TGTGCCAGCAGTTTCAGGGGGCCTGGTGAAGCTTTCTTT	CASSFRGPGEAFF
.	TRBJ2-6	TRBV2	.	TGTGCCAGCAGGGAGACTAGAGGCTTTGACTCTGGGGCCAACGTCCTGACTTTC	CASRETRGFDSGANVLTF
.	TRBJ1-5	TRBV10-1	.	TGCGCCAGCAACTCCGGACAGCGCAATCAGCCCCAGCATTTT	CASNSGQRNQPQHF
.	TRBJ1-6	TRBV27	.	TGTGCCAGCAGGCAGGGGTGGGCTGGACCCCTCCACTTT	CASRQGWAGPLHF
.	TRBJ1-2	TRBV5-4	TRBD1	TGTGCCAGCAGTTCTCTACAGGGGGACTATGGCTACACCTTC	CASSSLQGDYGYTF
.	TRBJ1-2	TRBV30	.	TGTGCCTGGAGTGCCGACTATGGCTACACCTTC	CAWSADYGYTF
few	TRBJ1-1	TRBV14	TRBD1	TGTGCCAGCAGCAGTCCCGGGACAGGGGGCGGCACTGAAGCTTTCTTT	CASSSPGTGGGTEAFF
.	TRBJ2-1	TRBV7-9	.	TGTGCCAGCAGCTTAGCCCTTAGCGGAACCTACAATGAGCAGTTCTTC	CASSLALSGTYNEQFF
.	TRBJ2-5	TRBV11-2	TRBD2	TGTGCCAGCAGCAATATTAGCGGGAGTGGTGAGACCCAGTACTTC	CASSNISGSGETQYF
once	TRBJ2-2	TRBV27	.	TGTGCCAGCAGTTTCGGGCTAGCGACCACCGGGGAGCTGTTTTTT	CASSFGLATTGELFF
.	TRBJ2-5	TRBV11-2	TRBD2	TGTGCCAGCAGCTTAGGGACTAGCTTGGAGACCCAGTACTTC	CASSLGTSLETQYF
.	TRBJ2-5	TRBV19	TRBD1	TGTGCCAGTAGTACTCGGACAGGGCAGACCCAAGAGACCCAGTACTTC	CASSTRTGQTQETQYF
.	TRBJ2-1	TRBV28	TRBD2	TGTGCCAGCGGGAATAGCGGGGGGTCTTTTAATGAGCAGTTCTTC	CASGNSGGSFNEQFF
.	TRBJ1-2	TRBV6-5	.	TGTGCCAGCAGTTACGGGGCGTCCGAAGCTAACTATGGCTACACCTTC	CASSYGASEANYGYTF
.	TRBJ2-5	TRBV6-5	.	TGTGCCAGCAGTTGGGCAGGGGAAGAGACCCAGTACTTC	CASSWAGEETQYF
few	TRBJ2-1	TRBV6-2/TRBV6-3	TRBD2	TGTGCCAGCAGCGAGACTAGCGGGCGCCTTGTGGATGAGCAGTTCTTC	CASSETSGRLVDEQFF
.	TRBJ2-5	TRBV7-2	.	TGTGCCAGCAGCCAACAGGGTTCGGAGACCCAGTACTTC	CASSQQGSETQYF
few	TRBJ2-7	TRBV5-4	TRBD1	TGTGCCAGCAGCTGGGACAGAAACTACGAGCAGTACTTC	CASSWDRNYEQYF
.	TRBJ2-2	TRBV27	.	TGTGCCAGCAGGACTCTTGGGAGAGCTACCGGGGAGCTGTTTTTT	CASRTLGRATGELFF
.	TRBJ1-5	TRBV4-3	.	TGCGCCAGCAGCCAAGAATGGGCCGAGAATCAGCCCCAGCATTTT	CASSQEWAENQPQHF
.	TRBJ2-7	TRBV19	.	TGTGCCAGTAGTATAGGCGCTACCGGGATCTACGAGCAGTACTTC	CASSIGATGIYEQYF
.	TRBJ2-1	TRBV5-4	.	TGTGCCAGCAGCTCTGACAGGGAGGTTGAGCAGTTCTTC	CASSSDREVEQFF
few	TRBJ2-1	TRBV7-6	.	TGTGCCAGCAGCCCCCGACTGAATGAGCAGTTCTTC	CASSPRLNEQFF